This TCR beta chain was observed in a study of post-analysis software for immune sequencing data. Overall study results and limits: Normalized Chao1 diversity in multiple sclerosis patients fell significantly below that of controls.

TCR beta cDNA libraries had unique molecular identifiers. MiXCR, run by TCRdb on the PCR reads, gives a single entry per CDR3 protein. This table holds some 690,000 distinct CDR3 sequences, more than 50% found once. This clonotype was counted only a few times. Its antigen is unidentified. This receptor was obtained from a girl aged 2 to 10 with multiple sclerosis. The sequencing sample was made of blood.

The CDR3 here is CASSLTAGAFYEQYF. For the CDR3, the DNA is TGTGCCAGCAGTTTAACGGCGGGGGCCTTCTACGAGCAGTACTTC. The chain employs TRBV27 and TRBJ2-7; D might be TRBD2 (7 bases). The CDR3 totals 15 residues. V dropped 2 bases and J dropped 3 bases, with 14 bases sitting between them. Germline V CDR1 and CDR2: MNHEY, SMNVEV (reference sequence).